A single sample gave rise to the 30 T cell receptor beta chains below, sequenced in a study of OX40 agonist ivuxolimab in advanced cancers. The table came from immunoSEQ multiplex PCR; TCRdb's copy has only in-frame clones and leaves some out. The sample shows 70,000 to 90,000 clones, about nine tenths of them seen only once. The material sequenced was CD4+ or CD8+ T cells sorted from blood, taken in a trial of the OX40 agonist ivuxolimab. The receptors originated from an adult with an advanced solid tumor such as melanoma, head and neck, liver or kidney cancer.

The CDR3 nucleotides are TGTGCCAGCAGCTTACAATCACTACAGAACACCGGGGAGCTGTTTTTT. It translates to CASSLQSLQNTGELFF. V usage is TRBV7-6 and J usage is TRBJ2-2; D is ambiguous. Germline CDR1 reads SGHVS; CDR2 reads FNYEAQ. V was trimmed by 2 bases and J by 1 base, leaving 11 bases between them. CDR3 length equals 16 residues.

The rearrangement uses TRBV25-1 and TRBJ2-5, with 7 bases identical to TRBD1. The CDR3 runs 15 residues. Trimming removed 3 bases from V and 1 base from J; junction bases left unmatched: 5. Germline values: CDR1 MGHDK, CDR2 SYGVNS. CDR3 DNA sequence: TGTGCCAGCAGTGACCCAGGACAGGCCCAAGAGACCCAGTACTTC. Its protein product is CASSDPGQAQETQYF.

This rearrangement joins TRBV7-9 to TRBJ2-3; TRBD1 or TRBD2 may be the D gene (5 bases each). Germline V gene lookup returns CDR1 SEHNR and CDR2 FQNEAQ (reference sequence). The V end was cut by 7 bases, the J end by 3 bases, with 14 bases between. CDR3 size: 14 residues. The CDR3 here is CASNRGQGTDTQYF. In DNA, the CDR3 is TGTGCCAGCAATAGAGGGCAGGGAACAGATACGCAGTATTTT.

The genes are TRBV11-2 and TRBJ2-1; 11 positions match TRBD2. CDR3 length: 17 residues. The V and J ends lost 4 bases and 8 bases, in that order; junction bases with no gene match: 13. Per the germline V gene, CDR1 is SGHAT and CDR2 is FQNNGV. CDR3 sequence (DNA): TGTGCCAGCAGCTCAGGATCCCTAGCGGGAGGTGTTTATGAGCAGTTCTTC. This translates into CASSSGSLAGGVYEQFF.

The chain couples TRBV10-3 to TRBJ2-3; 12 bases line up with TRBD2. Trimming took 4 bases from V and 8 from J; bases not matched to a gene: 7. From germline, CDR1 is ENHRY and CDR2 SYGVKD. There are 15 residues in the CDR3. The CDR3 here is CAISGTSGTLGTQYF. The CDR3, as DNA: TGTGCCATCAGTGGGACTAGCGGGACCTTAGGTACGCAGTATTTT.

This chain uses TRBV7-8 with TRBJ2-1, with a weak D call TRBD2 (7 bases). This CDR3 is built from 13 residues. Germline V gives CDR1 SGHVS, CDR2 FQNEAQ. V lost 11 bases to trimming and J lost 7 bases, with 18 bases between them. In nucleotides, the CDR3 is TGTGCCTCCAGGGGCGGGGGCGAGAATGAGCAGTTCTTC. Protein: CASRGGGENEQFF.

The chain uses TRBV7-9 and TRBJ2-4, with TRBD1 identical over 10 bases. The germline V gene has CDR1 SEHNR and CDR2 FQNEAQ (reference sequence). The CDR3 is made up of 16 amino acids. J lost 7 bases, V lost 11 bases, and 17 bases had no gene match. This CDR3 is CAVEPGTGDQPNIQYF. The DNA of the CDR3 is TGTGCCGTAGAACCCGGGACAGGGGATCAACCTAACATTCAGTACTTC.

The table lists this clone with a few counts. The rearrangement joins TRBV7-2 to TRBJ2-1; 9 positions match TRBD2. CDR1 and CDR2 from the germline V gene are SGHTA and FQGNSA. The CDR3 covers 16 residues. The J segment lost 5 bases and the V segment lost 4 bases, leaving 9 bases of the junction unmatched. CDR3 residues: CASSSRRLAGNNEQFF. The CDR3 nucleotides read TGTGCCAGCAGCTCCAGGAGGCTAGCGGGGAACAATGAGCAGTTCTTC.

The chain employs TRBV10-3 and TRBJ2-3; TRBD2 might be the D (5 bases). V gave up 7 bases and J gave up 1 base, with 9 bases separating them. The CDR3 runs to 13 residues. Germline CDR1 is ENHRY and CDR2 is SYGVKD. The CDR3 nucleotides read TGTGCCATCAATCGGGAAGGCACAGATACGCAGTATTTT. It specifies CAINREGTDTQYF.

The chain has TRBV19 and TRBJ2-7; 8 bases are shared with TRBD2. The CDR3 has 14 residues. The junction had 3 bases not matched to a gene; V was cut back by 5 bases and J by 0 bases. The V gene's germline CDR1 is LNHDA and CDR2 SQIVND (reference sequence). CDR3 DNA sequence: TGTGCCAGTAGTGTCGCGGGAGGCTCCTACGAGCAGTACTTC. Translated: CASSVAGGSYEQYF.

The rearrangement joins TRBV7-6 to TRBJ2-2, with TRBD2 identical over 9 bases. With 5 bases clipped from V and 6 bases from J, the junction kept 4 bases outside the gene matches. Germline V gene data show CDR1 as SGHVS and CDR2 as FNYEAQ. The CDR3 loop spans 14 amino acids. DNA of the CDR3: TGTGCCAGCAGCCCAGGGACTAGCCCCGGGGAGCTGTTTTTT. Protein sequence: CASSPGTSPGELFF.

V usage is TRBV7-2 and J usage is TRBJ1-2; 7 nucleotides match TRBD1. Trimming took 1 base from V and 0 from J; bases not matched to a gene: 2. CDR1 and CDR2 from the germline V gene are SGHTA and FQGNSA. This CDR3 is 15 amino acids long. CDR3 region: CASSLVGTANYGYTF. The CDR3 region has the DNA TGTGCCAGCAGCTTAGTGGGGACAGCTAACTATGGCTACACCTTC.

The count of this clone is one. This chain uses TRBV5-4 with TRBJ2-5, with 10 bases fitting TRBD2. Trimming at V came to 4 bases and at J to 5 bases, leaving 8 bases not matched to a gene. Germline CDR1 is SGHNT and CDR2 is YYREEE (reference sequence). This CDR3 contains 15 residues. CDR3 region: CASSLLAGAGETQYF. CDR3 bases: TGTGCCAGCAGCCTCCTAGCGGGAGCGGGGGAGACCCAGTACTTC. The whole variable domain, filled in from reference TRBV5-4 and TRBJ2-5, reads ETGVTQSPTHLIKTRGQQVTLRCSSQSGHNTVSWYQQALGQGPQFIFQYYREEENGRGNFPPRFSGLQFPNYSSELNVNALELDDSALYLCASSLLAGAGETQYFGPGTRLLVL.

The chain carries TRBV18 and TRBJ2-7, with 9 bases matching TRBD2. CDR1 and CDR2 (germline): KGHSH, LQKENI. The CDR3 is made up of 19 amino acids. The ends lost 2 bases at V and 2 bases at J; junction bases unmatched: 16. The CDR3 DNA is TGTGCCAGCTCACCAGAAGAAGGTGAGACTAGCGGAGCAACCTACGAGCAGTACTTC. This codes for CASSPEEGETSGATYEQYF.

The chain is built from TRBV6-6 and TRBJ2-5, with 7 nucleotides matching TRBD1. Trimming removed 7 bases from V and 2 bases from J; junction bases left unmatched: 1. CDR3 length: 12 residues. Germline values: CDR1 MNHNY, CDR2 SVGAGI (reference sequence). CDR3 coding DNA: TGTGCCAGCAAGGGGGCACAAGAGACCCAGTACTTC. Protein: CASKGAQETQYF.

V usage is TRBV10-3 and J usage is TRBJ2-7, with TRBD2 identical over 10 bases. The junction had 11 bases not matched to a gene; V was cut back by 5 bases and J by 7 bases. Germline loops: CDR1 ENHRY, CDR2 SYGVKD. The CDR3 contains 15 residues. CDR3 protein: CAISNQAGGLGEQYF. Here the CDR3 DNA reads TGTGCCATCAGTAATCAAGCGGGAGGGTTGGGAGAGCAGTACTTC.

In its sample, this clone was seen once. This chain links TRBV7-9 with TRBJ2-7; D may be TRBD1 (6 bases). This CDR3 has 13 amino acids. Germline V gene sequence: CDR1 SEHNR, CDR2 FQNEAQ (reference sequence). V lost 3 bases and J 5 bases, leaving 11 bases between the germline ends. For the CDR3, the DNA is TGTGCCAGCAGCTTCCCACAGGGTAACGAGCAGTACTTC. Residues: CASSFPQGNEQYF. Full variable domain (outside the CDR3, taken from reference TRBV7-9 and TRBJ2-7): DTGVSQNPRHKITKRGQNVTFRCDPISEHNRLYWYRQTLGQGPEFLTYFQNEAQLEKSRLLSDRFSAERPKGSFSTLEIQRTEQGDSAMYLCASSFPQGNEQYFGPGTRLTVT.

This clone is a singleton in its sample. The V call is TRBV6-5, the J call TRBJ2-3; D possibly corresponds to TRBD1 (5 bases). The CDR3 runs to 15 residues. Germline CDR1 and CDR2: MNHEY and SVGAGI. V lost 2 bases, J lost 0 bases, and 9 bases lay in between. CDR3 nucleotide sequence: TGTGCCAGCAGTTACGGGCAGGGAAGCACAGATACGCAGTATTTT. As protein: CASSYGQGSTDTQYF.

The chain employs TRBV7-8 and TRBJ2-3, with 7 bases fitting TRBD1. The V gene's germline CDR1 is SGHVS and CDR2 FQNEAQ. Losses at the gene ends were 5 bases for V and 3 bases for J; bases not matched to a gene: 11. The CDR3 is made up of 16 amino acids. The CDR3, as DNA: TGTGCCAGCAGCCCGACAGGGTCGTTGTGGACAGATACGCAGTATTTT. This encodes CASSPTGSLWTDTQYF. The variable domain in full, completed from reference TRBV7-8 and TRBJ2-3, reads GAGVSQSPRYKVAKRGQDVALRCDPISGHVSLFWYQQALGQGPEFLTYFQNEAQLDKSGLPSDRFFAERPEGSVSTLKIQRTQQEDSAVYLCASSPTGSLWTDTQYFGPGTRLTVL.

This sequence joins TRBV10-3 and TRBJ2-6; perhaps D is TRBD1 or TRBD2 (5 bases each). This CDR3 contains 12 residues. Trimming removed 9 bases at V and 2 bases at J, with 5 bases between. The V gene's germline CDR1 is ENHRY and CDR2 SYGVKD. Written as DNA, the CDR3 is TGTGCCATGGGACCTGGGGCCAACGTCCTGACTTTC. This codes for CAMGPGANVLTF.

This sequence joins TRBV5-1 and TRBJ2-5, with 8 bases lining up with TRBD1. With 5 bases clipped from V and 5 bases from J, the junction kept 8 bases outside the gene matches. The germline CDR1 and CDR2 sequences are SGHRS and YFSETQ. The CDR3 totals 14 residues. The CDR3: CASRSRGQFETQYF. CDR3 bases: TGCGCCAGCAGGAGCAGGGGGCAGTTCGAGACCCAGTACTTC.

CDR3 sequence: CASSLNGLNTEAFF. The CDR3, as DNA: TGTGCCAGCAGTTTAAACGGGTTGAACACTGAAGCTTTCTTT. The chain carries TRBV27 and TRBJ1-1; D not certain. Trimming removed 2 bases from V and 0 bases from J, with 7 bases in between. This CDR3 has 14 amino acids. The germline V gene has CDR1 MNHEY and CDR2 SMNVEV (reference sequence).

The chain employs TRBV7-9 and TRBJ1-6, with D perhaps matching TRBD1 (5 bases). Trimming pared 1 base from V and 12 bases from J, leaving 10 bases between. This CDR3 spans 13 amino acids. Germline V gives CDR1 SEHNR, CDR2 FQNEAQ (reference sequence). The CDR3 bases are TGTGCCAGCAGCTTAGGGGGGGGAAGACCCCTCCACTTT. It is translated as CASSLGGGRPLHF.

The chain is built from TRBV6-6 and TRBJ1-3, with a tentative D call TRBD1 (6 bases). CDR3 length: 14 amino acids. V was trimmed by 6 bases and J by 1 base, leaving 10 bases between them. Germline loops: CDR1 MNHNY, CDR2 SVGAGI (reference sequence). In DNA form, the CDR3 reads TGTGCCAGCAGCACAACAGGGTCTGGAAACACCATATATTTT. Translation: CASSTTGSGNTIYF.

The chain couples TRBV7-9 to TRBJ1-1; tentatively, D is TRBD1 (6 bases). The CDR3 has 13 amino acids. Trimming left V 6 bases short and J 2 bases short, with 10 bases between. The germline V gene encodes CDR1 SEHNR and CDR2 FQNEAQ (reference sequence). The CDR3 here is CASSRGQNTEAFF. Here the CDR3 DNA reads TGTGCCAGCAGTAGGGGACAAAACACTGAAGCTTTCTTT.

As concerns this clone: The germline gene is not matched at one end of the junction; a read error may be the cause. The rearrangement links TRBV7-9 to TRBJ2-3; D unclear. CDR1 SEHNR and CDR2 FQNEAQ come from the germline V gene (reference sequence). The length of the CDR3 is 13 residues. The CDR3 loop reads CASSVASTDTQYF. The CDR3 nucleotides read TGTGCCAGCAGCGTAGCTAGCACAGATACGCAGTATTTT. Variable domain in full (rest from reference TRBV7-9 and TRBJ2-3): DTGVSQNPRHKITKRGQNVTFRCDPISEHNRLYWYRQTLGQGPEFLTYFQNEAQLEKSRLLSDRFSAERPKGSFSTLEIQRTEQGDSAMYLCASSVASTDTQYFGPGTRLTVL.

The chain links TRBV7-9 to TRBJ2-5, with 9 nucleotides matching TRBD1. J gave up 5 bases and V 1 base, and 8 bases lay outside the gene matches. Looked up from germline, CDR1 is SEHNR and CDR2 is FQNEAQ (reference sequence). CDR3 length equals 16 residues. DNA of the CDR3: TGTGCCAGCAGCTTAGTCGGGGGACAGGGCGTCGAGACCCAGTACTTC. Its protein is CASSLVGGQGVETQYF.

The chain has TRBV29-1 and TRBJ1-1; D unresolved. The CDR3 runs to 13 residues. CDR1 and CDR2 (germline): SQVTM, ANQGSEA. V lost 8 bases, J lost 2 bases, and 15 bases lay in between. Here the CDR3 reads CSIIGAGNTEAFF. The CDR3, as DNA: TGCAGCATCATAGGCGCAGGCAACACTGAAGCTTTCTTT.

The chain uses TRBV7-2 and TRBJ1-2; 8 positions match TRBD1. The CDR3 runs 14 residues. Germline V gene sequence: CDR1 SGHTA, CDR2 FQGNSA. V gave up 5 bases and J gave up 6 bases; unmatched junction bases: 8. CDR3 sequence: CASSPRQGRDGYTF. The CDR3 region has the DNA TGTGCCAGCAGCCCTAGACAGGGGAGAGATGGCTACACCTTC.

The CDR3 region has the DNA TGTGCCAGCTCACCGGGAACAGGGCTAGAGACCCAGTACTTC. Residues: CASSPGTGLETQYF. The chain is built from TRBV18 and TRBJ2-5; D is possibly TRBD1 (6 bases). The germline CDR1 and CDR2 sequences are KGHSH and LQKENI. Trimming left V 3 bases short and J 4 bases short, with 12 bases between. CDR3 length: 14 residues.